This T cell receptor beta chain was captured in a study of control samples from healthy donors and cancer patients. V was trimmed by 5 bases and J by 6 bases, leaving 9 bases between them. Germline V gene data show CDR1 as SGHAT and CDR2 as FQNNGV. The CDR3 length is 12 residues. Method: immunoSEQ multiplex PCR; TCRdb's copy keeps in-frame clones and lacks some. The sample has about 150,000 clones, about 89% seen once. Material: blood. This TCR came from a man aged 25 to 40 in good health. The chain joins TRBV11-2 to TRBJ2-3, with unresolved D. The CDR3 protein is CASSLQRDTQYF. As DNA, the CDR3 is TGTGCCAGCAGCCTCCAGCGCGATACGCAGTATTTT.